This TCR beta chain was captured by sequencing in a study of OX40 agonist ivuxolimab in advanced cancers. Whole-study context: Patients received ivuxolimab, an agonistic anti-OX40 (CD134) antibody. Partial responses were achieved by three patients: one hepatocellular carcinoma, two cutaneous melanoma. Whole-study findings and limits: The investigators did not determine what antigen specificity the expanded peripheral T cells had.

TCRdb's copy holds only in-frame clones and misses some; the assay was immunoSEQ multiplex PCR. The data hold about 40,000 clones, with just over 85% observed a single time. On this clone itself: Its antigen is as yet unknown.

V lost 6 bases and J lost 1; bases outside the gene matches: 1. The CDR3 extends over 13 amino acids. Germline V gene lookup returns CDR1 MDHEN and CDR2 SYDVKM. Systemic immunosuppression or autoimmune disease history was grounds to exclude patients. The sample consisted of CD4+ or CD8+ T cells sorted from blood, taken in a trial of the OX40 agonist ivuxolimab. The chain has TRBV28 and TRBJ1-2; 8 bases agree with TRBD1. This TCR came from an adult with an advanced solid tumor such as melanoma, head and neck, liver or kidney cancer. In nucleotides, the CDR3 is TGTGCCAGCAGGGACAGGGATAACTATGGCTACACCTTC. As protein: CASRDRDNYGYTF.